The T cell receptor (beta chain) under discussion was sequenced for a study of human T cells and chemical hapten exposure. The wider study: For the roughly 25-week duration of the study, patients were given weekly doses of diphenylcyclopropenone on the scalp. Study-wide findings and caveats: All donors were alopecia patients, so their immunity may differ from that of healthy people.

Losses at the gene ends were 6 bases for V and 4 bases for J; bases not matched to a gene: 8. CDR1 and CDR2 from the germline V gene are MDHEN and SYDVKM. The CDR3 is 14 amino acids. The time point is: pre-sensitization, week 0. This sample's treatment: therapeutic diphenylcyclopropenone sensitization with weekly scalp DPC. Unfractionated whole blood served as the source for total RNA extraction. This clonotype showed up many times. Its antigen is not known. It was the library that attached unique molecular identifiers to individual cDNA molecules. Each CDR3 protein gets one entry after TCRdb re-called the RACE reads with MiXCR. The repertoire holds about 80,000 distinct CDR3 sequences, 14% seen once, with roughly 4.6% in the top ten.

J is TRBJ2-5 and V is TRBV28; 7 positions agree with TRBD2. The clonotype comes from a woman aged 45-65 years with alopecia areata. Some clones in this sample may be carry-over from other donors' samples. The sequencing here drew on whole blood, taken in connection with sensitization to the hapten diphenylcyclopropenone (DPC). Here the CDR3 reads CASRGGARRETQYF. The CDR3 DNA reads TGTGCCAGCAGGGGAGGGGCGCGACGAGAGACCCAGTACTTC. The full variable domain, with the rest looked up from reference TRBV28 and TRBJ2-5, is DVKVTQSSRYLVKRTGEKVFLECVQDMDHENMFWYRQDPGLGLRLIYFSYDVKMKEKGDIPEGYSVSREKKERFSLILESASTNQTSMYLCASRGGARRETQYFGPGTRLLVL.